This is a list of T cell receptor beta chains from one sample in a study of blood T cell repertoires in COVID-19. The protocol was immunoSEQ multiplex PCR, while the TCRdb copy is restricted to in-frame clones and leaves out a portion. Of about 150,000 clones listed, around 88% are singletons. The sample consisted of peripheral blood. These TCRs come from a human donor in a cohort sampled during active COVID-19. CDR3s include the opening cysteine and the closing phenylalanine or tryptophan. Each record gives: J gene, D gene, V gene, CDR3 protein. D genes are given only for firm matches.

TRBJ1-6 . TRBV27 CASSLSTTSSYNSPLHF
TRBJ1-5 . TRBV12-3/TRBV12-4 CASSLSSDVPQHF
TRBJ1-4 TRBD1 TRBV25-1 CASSEEGQPNEKLFF
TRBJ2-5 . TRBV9 CASSVELAEETQYF
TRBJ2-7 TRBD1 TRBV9 CASSSRDREAGEQYF
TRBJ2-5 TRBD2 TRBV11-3 CASSSTSVTGTQYF
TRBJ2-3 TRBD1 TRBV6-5 CASKATGVETQYF
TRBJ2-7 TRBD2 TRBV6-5 CASSPSGLATDEQYF
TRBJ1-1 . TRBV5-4 CASSLIPGNTEAFF
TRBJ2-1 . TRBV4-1 CASSQAEGGLGRDNEQFF
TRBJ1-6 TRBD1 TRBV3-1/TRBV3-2 CASSQDHRDRGNSPLHF
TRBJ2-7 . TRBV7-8 CASSSGRGKVAYEQYF
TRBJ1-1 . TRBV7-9 CASSLDLGQNEAFF